The rows below give T cell receptor beta chains drawn from one sample of a study of OX40 agonist ivuxolimab in advanced cancers. The repertoire was sequenced with immunoSEQ multiplex PCR; TCRdb's copy has only in-frame clones and lacks some. In the table there are more than 40,000 clones, 75% to 95% of which are singletons. The sequenced sample was CD4+ or CD8+ T cells sorted from blood, obtained in a trial of the OX40 agonist ivuxolimab. These receptors came from an adult with an advanced solid tumor such as melanoma, head and neck, liver or kidney cancer. The CDR3 runs from the conserved cysteine through the conserved F or W. D genes are given only for firm matches. Rows may omit the clone size; those that give it use once, few, many or a size class.

J gene | clone size | D gene | V gene | CDR3 DNA | CDR3 protein
TRBJ1-1 | few | - | TRBV7-9 | TGTGCCAGCAGCTCAGGGTGGAGGAACACTGAAGCTTTCTTT | CASSSGWRNTEAFF
TRBJ1-2 | few | - | TRBV9 | TGTGCCAGCAGGGACGACAGATCGTCCAACTATGGCTACACCTTC | CASRDDRSSNYGYTF
TRBJ1-1 | - | - | TRBV9 | TGTGCCAGCAGCGTAGGGGGGACCGTGAACACTGAAGCTTTCTTT | CASSVGGTVNTEAFF
TRBJ1-6 | - | - | TRBV6-6 | TGTGCCAGCAGTGCGACAACAGCGAATTCACCCCTCCACTTT | CASSATTANSPLHF
TRBJ2-3 | - | TRBD2 | TRBV9 | TGTGCCAGCAGCGCCGGGACTAGCGGCGTTTCAGATACGCAGTATTTT | CASSAGTSGVSDTQYF
TRBJ2-3 | - | TRBD2 | TRBV9 | TGTGCCAGCAGCGCCGGACTAGCGGGGGCCACAGATACGCAGTATTTT | CASSAGLAGATDTQYF
TRBJ2-5 | - | - | TRBV19 | TGTGCCAGCTCCAGCAAAGGGACAATCGAAGAGACCCAGTACTTC | CASSSKGTIEETQYF
TRBJ2-1 | - | TRBD1 | TRBV9 | TGTGCCAGCAGTCCGGGACAGGGGACCGATGAGCAGTTCTTC | CASSPGQGTDEQFF
TRBJ1-4 | once | - | TRBV4-1 | TGCGCCAGCAGCCCCCGCGATAATGAAAAACTGTTTTTT | CASSPRDNEKLFF
TRBJ1-1 | - | - | TRBV6-1 | TGTGCCAGTACCAGGGTCGGGGCAAGTACTGAAGCTTTCTTT | CASTRVGASTEAFF
TRBJ1-2 | - | TRBD1 | TRBV9 | TGTGCCAGCAGCGGCGGGACAGGGGACTATGGCTACACCTTC | CASSGGTGDYGYTF
TRBJ1-2 | - | - | TRBV28 | TGTGCCAGCAGTTTGATAGGGGCTGGCTATGGCTACACCTTC | CASSLIGAGYGYTF
TRBJ2-7 | - | - | TRBV9 | TGTGCCAGCAGCGTAGCAGATACCTACGAGCAGTACTTC | CASSVADTYEQYF
TRBJ2-3 | - | - | TRBV27 | TGTGCCAGCAGTTTTAGAGGGACTAGCACAGATACGCAGTATTTT | CASSFRGTSTDTQYF
TRBJ2-7 | - | - | TRBV5-5 | TGTGCCAGCAGCTTGGTTCAGGGCCGCGCCTACGAGCAGTACTTC | CASSLVQGRAYEQYF
TRBJ1-2 | - | - | TRBV7-9 | TGTGCCAGCAGCTTAGGCCCTGACTATGGCTACACCTTC | CASSLGPDYGYTF
TRBJ1-2 | medium-sized | - | TRBV21-1 | TGTGCCAGCAGCAATACGGGTATCATCGGTGGCTACACCTTC | CASSNTGIIGGYTF
TRBJ2-7 | once | - | TRBV7-2 | TGTGCCAGCAGTCCCACTGGGGGGGCCTTCTCCTACGAGCAGTACTTC | CASSPTGGAFSYEQYF
TRBJ2-7 | - | TRBD2 | TRBV5-1 | TGCGCCAGCAGCTACGGGACTAGCGGGAGTGTATACGAGCAGTACTTC | CASSYGTSGSVYEQYF
TRBJ2-1 | - | TRBD2 | TRBV13 | TGTGCCAGCAGCTTATGGCGGGAGACCCCCTACAATGAGCAGTTCTTC | CASSLWRETPYNEQFF
TRBJ2-1 | - | - | TRBV27 | TGTGCCAGCGGTCAGGTGGGCTCCTACAATGAGCAGTTCTTC | CASGQVGSYNEQFF
TRBJ2-7 | - | - | TRBV7-9 | TGTGCCAGCGGACCAGGGGTGGCCGAGCAGTACTTC | CASGPGVAEQYF
TRBJ2-7 | - | - | TRBV27 | TGTGCCAGCAGTCCCGTTGGTCGACTCGAGCAGTACTTC | CASSPVGRLEQYF
TRBJ1-3 | once | - | TRBV23-1 | TGCGCCAGCAGTCATCAACCTGGGAACTCTGGAAACACCATATATTTT | CASSHQPGNSGNTIYF
TRBJ1-5 | few | - | TRBV6-5 | TGTGCCAGCAGTTACGACCGAAATCAGCCCCAGCATTTT | CASSYDRNQPQHF
TRBJ2-7 | - | - | TRBV28 | TGTGCCAGCAGCCAGCTATTGTCCTACGAGCAGTACTTC | CASSQLLSYEQYF
TRBJ2-7 | - | TRBD2 | TRBV6-1 | TGTGCCAGCAGTGAACCAGCGGGAGTCTCCTACGAGCAGTACTTC | CASSEPAGVSYEQYF
TRBJ2-5 | once | - | TRBV7-6 | TGTGCCAGCAGCTTCAGGGAGTTAGTCTCGGAGACCCAGTACTTC | CASSFRELVSETQYF
TRBJ1-4 | - | - | TRBV5-4 | TGTGCCAGCAGCTTGGTGGGCGGGGGCGATGAAAAACTGTTTTTT | CASSLVGGGDEKLFF
TRBJ1-2 | - | - | TRBV7-3 | TGTGCCAGCAGCTTATTCCCGACAGTGAACTATGGCTACACCTTC | CASSLFPTVNYGYTF
TRBJ1-1 | - | - | TRBV19 | TGTGCCAGTAGTGCTGGGATCACTGAAGCTTTCTTT | CASSAGITEAFF
TRBJ2-1 | - | - | TRBV9 | TGTGCCAGCAGCGTAGCTCTGTACAATGAGCAGTTCTTC | CASSVALYNEQFF
TRBJ2-5 | - | - | TRBV27 | TGTGCCAGCAGTCCACCATACCAAGAGACCCAGTACTTC | CASSPPYQETQYF
TRBJ1-1 | - | - | TRBV27 | TGTGCCAGCAGTTTGGGGGGTGGGGGAGGGTTCGCTTTCTTT | CASSLGGGGGFAFF
TRBJ2-2 | once | - | TRBV6-5 | TGTGCCAGCAGTTACTCATGGTCGTTAAACACCGGGGAGCTGTTTTTT | CASSYSWSLNTGELFF
TRBJ2-2 | - | - | TRBV13 | TGTGCCAGCAGCTTGCAGGGGTTTAACACCGGGGAGCTGTTTTTT | CASSLQGFNTGELFF
TRBJ2-5 | - | TRBD1 | TRBV7-3 | TGTGCCAGCAGCCCGGACAGGGTCGGACAAAACCAAGAGACCCAGTACTTC | CASSPDRVGQNQETQYF